Reported below is one T cell receptor beta chain. Original data processing: The authors estimated nucleated cell counts from reference gene primer amplification. Only in-frame clones appear in the TCRdb table, and some are missing; sequencing was by immunoSEQ multiplex PCR. V and J calls and clone size come straight from that table; D and trimming were deduced from the DNA. The table has some 140,000 clones, about 90% seen once. The record originates from a study of blood T cell repertoires in COVID-19. Study at large: Specimens from acute and convalescent COVID-19 originated in the United States, Italy and Spain. The cDNA or gDNA used as material had been derived from T cells, B-cell-depleted T cells, or PBMCs.

Germline CDR1 is SGDLS and CDR2 is YYNGEE. The junction had 13 bases not matched to a gene; V was cut back by 5 bases and J by 0 bases. The CDR3 spans 17 residues. This chain joins TRBV9 and TRBJ1-1, with TRBD1 matching over 7 bases. This TCR came from a man over 45 with acute or convalescent COVID-19. Material: peripheral blood. In DNA form, the CDR3 reads TGTGCCAGCAGGTCGCTGGGACAGCCCTCCATGAACACTGAAGCTTTCTTT. This codes for CASRSLGQPSMNTEAFF.